These 9 T cell receptor beta chains were all obtained from the same sample, sequenced in a study of T-cell reconstitution after alpha-beta-depleted transplantation in children. Researchers prepared the TCRbeta library using unique molecular identifiers, the study reports. One entry per CDR3 protein, called by TCRdb with MiXCR from the PCR reads. The repertoire holds under 140,000 distinct CDR3 sequences, with 10% as singletons. The material sequenced was PBMCs from the stem cell graft donor, taken from the stem cell graft. The receptors were gathered from a human donor who donated a stem cell graft to a child with acute lymphoblastic leukemia.

This clonotype was seen at least ten times. The chain has TRBV7-2 and TRBJ2-2; the D is unclear. In germline, CDR1 is SGHTA, CDR2 FQGNSA. Trimming took 4 bases from V and 2 from J, leaving 5 bases between them. The CDR3 loop spans 13 amino acids. This CDR3 reads CASSSYNTGELFF. CDR3 coding DNA: TGTGCCAGCAGCTCCTATAACACCGGGGAGCTGTTTTTT.

This clonotype was detected ten times or more. The V call is TRBV5-1, the J call TRBJ1-6; 7 positions match TRBD1. The CDR3 runs to 15 residues. V lost 0 bases, J lost 6 bases, and 3 bases stayed unmatched. CDR1 and CDR2 (germline): SGHRS, YFSETQ. The CDR3 DNA follows: TGCGCCAGCAGCTTGGCTTACAGGGGTAATTCACCCCTCCACTTT. It specifies CASSLAYRGNSPLHF.

The V call is TRBV10-3, the J call TRBJ2-3; D not resolved. The germline V gene encodes CDR1 ENHRY and CDR2 SYGVKD. The CDR3 is 15 amino acids. V lost 0 bases and J lost 5, with 12 bases in between. The CDR3 DNA is TGTGCCATCAGTGAGTCGGCTTCTCCCCGAGATACGCAGTATTTT. This translates into CAISESASPRDTQYF.

CDR3 sequence reads: CSVEYRAYGYTF. The CDR3 nucleotides are TGCAGCGTTGAATACAGGGCCTATGGCTACACCTTC. This chain uses TRBV29-1 with TRBJ1-2; weak D call: TRBD1 (6 bases). Germline assignment: CDR1 SQVTM and CDR2 ANQGSEA. Trimming shortened V by 2 bases and J by 4 bases, and 8 bases separated the two germline ends. This CDR3 region has 12 residues.

This clonotype was found many times. The genes are TRBV7-2 and TRBJ2-7; maybe TRBD1 (7 bases). V dropped 5 bases and J dropped 6 bases, with 17 bases sitting between them. The CDR3 loop spans 14 amino acids. Germline V gene data show CDR1 as SGHTA and CDR2 as FQGNSA. CDR3 coding DNA: TGTGCCAGCAGCCCAGGGGGGCAACAGGCCGAGCAGTACTTC. Translation: CASSPGGQQAEQYF.

At least ten counts were recorded for this clonotype. The chain couples TRBV6-2 or TRBV6-3 to TRBJ2-5, with D uncertain. The V and J ends lost 8 bases and 2 bases respectively, with 9 bases between them. The CDR3 is made up of 12 amino acids. The germline CDR1 and CDR2 sequences are MNHEY and SVGEGT. The CDR3 coding sequence is TGTGCCAGCGCAATGCCTCAAGAGACCCAGTACTTC. As protein: CASAMPQETQYF.

There are many counts of this clonotype. This chain connects TRBV4-2 to TRBJ1-1, with D unresolved. Germline V lookup: CDR1 LGHNA, CDR2 YNFKEQ. The CDR3 extends over 13 amino acids. V lost 1 base, J lost 11 bases, and 14 bases lay in between. CDR3: CASSQGLWAWAFF. The CDR3 DNA follows: TGTGCCAGCAGCCAAGGTCTCTGGGCCTGGGCTTTCTTT.

In its sample, this clonotype was seen many times. The rearrangement joins TRBV3-1 to TRBJ2-7; D possibly corresponds to TRBD1 (6 bases). The germline V and J ends were trimmed by 5 bases and 0 bases, with 14 bases remaining between them. The CDR3 loop spans 15 amino acids. CDR1 is LGHDT and CDR2 is YNNKEL in the germline V gene (reference sequence). The DNA of the CDR3 is TGTGCCAGCAGCTCCCGACAGGCTCCCTCCTACGAGCAGTACTTC. Amino acids: CASSSRQAPSYEQYF.

This clonotype came up many times. CDR3 sequence (DNA): TGTGCCAGCAGCTTGGGGACACCCCGCTCCTACGAGCAGTACTTC. This encodes CASSLGTPRSYEQYF. The rearrangement joins TRBV5-5 to TRBJ2-7, with D possibly TRBD1 on 5 matching bases. Trimming pared 0 bases from V and 0 bases from J, leaving 10 bases between. CDR1 and CDR2 (germline): SGHKS, YYEKEE (reference sequence). There are 15 residues in the CDR3.